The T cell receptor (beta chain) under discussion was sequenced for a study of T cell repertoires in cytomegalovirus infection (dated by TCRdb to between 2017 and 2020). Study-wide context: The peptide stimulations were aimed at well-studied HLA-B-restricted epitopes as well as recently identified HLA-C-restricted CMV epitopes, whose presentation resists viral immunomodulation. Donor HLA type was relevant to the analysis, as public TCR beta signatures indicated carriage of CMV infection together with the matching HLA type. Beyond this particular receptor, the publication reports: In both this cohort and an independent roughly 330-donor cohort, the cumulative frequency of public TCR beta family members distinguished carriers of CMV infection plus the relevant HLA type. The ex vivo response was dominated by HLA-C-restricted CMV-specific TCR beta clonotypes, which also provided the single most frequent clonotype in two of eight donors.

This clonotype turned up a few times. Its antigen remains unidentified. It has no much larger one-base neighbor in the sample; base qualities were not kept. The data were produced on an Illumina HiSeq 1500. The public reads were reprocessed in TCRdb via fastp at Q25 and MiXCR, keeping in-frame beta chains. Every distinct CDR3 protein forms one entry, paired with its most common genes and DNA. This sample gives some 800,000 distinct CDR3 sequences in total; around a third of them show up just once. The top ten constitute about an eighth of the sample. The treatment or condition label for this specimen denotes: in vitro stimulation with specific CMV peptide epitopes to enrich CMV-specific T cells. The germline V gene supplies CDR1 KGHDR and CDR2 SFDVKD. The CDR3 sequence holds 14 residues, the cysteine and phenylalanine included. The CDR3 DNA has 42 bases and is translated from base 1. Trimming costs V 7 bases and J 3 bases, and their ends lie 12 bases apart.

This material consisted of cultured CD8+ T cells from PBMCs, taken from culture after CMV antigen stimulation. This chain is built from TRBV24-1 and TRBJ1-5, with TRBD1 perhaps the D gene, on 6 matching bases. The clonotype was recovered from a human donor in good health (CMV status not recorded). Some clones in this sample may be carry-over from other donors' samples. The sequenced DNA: TGTGCCACCAGCATACAGGGAGTCAATCAGCCCCAGCATTTT. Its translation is CATSIQGVNQPQHF.